This paragraph covers one TCR beta chain sequence. Other DNA sequences in this specimen translate into the identical CDR3. This specimen belongs to a study of shared T cell receptors in the human thymus. The CDR3 is 11 amino acids. From germline, CDR1 is MDHEN and CDR2 SYDVKM. The V end lost 6 bases, the J end lost 2 bases, and 4 bases lay between the germline ends. The method was immunoSEQ multiplex PCR; TCRdb's version includes in-frame clones alone and lacks a portion of them. The table lists more than 550,000 clones, approximately 89% of them singletons. This same sample was also part of a study on human thymus T cells. This second study says: All donors were healthy Finnish infants who were undergoing corrective surgery to treat congenital heart defects. Thymic material originated from resections removed in the course of corrective heart surgery. Related research found strongly overlapping thymic repertoires in unrelated individuals.

The chain uses TRBV28 and TRBJ1-1, with unresolved D. This TCR came from a boy in the first two years of life with a congenital heart defect. Sequencing was carried out using thymocytes. Here the CDR3 reads CASSPNTEAFF. The CDR3 DNA reads TGTGCCAGCAGCCCAAACACTGAAGCTTTCTTT.